The subject of this entry is one TCR beta chain. There is no known antigen for this receptor. The input lacks base qualities; no much larger clone sits a single base away. The CDR3 has 17 amino acids, counting the end cysteine and phenylalanine. Left in the record is the CDR3 DNA by itself, 51 bases read in frame from the first base. The germline V end is reduced by 3 bases and the J end by 7 bases; junction bases left unmatched: 15. CDR1 and CDR2, looked up from the germline V gene (reference sequence), are SGHNT and YYREEE. The sample originates from a study of blood T cell repertoires in COVID-19 (dated by TCRdb to the early 2020s). For context, the study as a whole: Collaborator samples came from the United States, Italy and Spain and covered acute and convalescent phases of COVID-19. The prospective study material was composed of cDNA or gDNA derived from T cells, B-cell-depleted T cells, or PBMCs. The dataset comprised deeply sampled blood TCRbeta repertoires from subjects exposed to, actively infected with, or recovered from COVID-19. A freely available public database, intended as a resource for researchers studying the immune response to SARS-CoV-2, is where the repertoires were released. Samples came from the ongoing ImmuneRACE study (first 160 participants) plus 1,254 subjects from 6 global collaborators. A de-identified subject ID, COVID-19 status, age in years and sex were almost always included in the sample metadata. HLA class I and class II types, where available, came from metadata supplied by the sample provider rather than from assay-based typing.

TCRbeta CDR3 regions were amplified from genomic DNA by means of the immunoSEQ Assay, a bias-controlled multiplex PCR. In the source study's methods: Within the assay, amplification of reference gene primers was used to estimate how many nucleated cells each sample contained. To quantify the absolute abundance of each unique TCRbeta CDR3 rearrangement, sequence reads were collapsed and filtered. For each sample, productive Simpson clonality was calculated by taking the square root of Simpson's diversity index across productive rearrangements. In its TCRdb copy, this immuneACCESS table keeps in-frame sequences only and misses some clones. Where compared with another copy, unresolved V genes explain less than half of these, and the others have no known cause. The DNA gave D and trimming, while V, J and clone size come from that table. This sample has roughly 40,000 clones in its table, and roughly nine tenths of those were observed once. Of the sample, roughly 6.2% falls within the top ten clones.

Broader findings and caveats from the paper: Clinical and demographic metadata were provided uncurated, with the amount varying by source and participant.

Each collaborating institution followed its own protocols to collect whole blood in K2EDTA tubes. Collaborator samples were shipped for TCRbeta analysis as frozen whole blood, isolated PBMCs, or DNA extracted from either sample type. Recombination joined TRBV5-4 with TRBJ2-1; 8 bases in the middle match TRBD2. The sequence was obtained from a human donor in a cohort sampled during active COVID-19. The sequenced material came from peripheral blood. The DNA sequence is given as TGTGCCAGCAGCTACACCCGGGGAAGCGGGAGTGGGAATGAGCAGTTCTTC. Translated, this gives CASSYTRGSGSGNEQFF. Where the CDR3 stops, the reference TRBV5-4 and TRBJ2-1 genes take over; the full variable domain is ETGVTQSPTHLIKTRGQQVTLRCSSQSGHNTVSWYQQALGQGPQFIFQYYREEENGRGNFPPRFSGLQFPNYSSELNVNALELDDSALYLCASSYTRGSGSGNEQFFGPGTRLTVL.